This T cell receptor beta chain was captured in a study of blood T cell repertoires in COVID-19. Study-level information: Samples of COVID-19 (acute and convalescent) were obtained from the United States, Italy and Spain. The analysed material was cDNA or gDNA that came from T cells, B-cell-depleted T cells, or PBMCs.

Trimming cost V 3 bases and J 2 bases; bases outside gene matches: 4. The V gene's germline CDR1 is SGHRS and CDR2 YFSETQ. The CDR3 runs to 15 residues. Per the original data handling: How many nucleated cells were present was estimated from reference gene primer amplification. Sequenced by immunoSEQ multiplex PCR; TCRdb stores in-frame clones only, minus some. V, J and clone size are taken as reported in that table, and D and trimming were inferred from the DNA itself. The sample includes a few hundred thousand clones, over 80% of them seen just once. Two negative PCRs, clearance, or symptom resolution were required of recovered Cohort 3 donors.

V usage is TRBV5-1 and J usage is TRBJ2-7; 11 bases are shared with TRBD2. The sequenced sample consisted of PBMCs or T cells enriched from blood (not recorded which). This receptor was identified in a woman aged 18 to 35 who had recovered from COVID-19. The CDR3 region is CASSWGTSGTYEQYF. The CDR3 coding sequence is TGCGCCAGCAGCTGGGGGACTAGCGGCACCTACGAGCAGTACTTC. The variable domain in full, completed from reference TRBV5-1 and TRBJ2-7, reads KAGVTQTPRYLIKTRGQQVTLSCSPISGHRSVSWYQQTPGQGLQFLFEYFSETQRNKGNFPGRFSGRQFSNSRSEMNVSTLELGDSALYLCASSWGTSGTYEQYFGPGTRLTVT.